The clone carrying this T cell receptor beta chain was counted many times. Next came a second PCR, run for about 7 to 12 cycles, which used a sample-barcoded 5' primer along with a J-beta primer mix. One entry per CDR3 protein, called by TCRdb with MiXCR from the 5' RACE reads. The sample consists of over 1.5 million distinct CDR3 sequences, about 50% of them appearing once. The sample is drawn from a study of blood T cells in healthy people across ages. Germline CDR1 SGHTA, CDR2 FQGNSA. CDR3 size: 16 residues. After removal of 0 bases from V and 2 bases from J, the junction contained 5 bases not matched to a gene.

The V gene is TRBV7-2, the J gene TRBJ2-3; 7 bases map to TRBD1. The TCR was taken from a woman in her thirties or forties in good health. Source material: blood. Here the CDR3 reads CASSLAGGAVTDTQYF. The CDR3 DNA reads TGTGCCAGCAGCTTAGCAGGGGGCGCTGTCACAGATACGCAGTATTTT.